Presented here are 26 T cell receptor beta chains from one specimen sequenced in a study of T-cell memory formation after mild COVID-19. TCRdb re-called the 5' RACE reads with MiXCR, one entry per CDR3 protein. Of over 130,000 distinct CDR3 sequences in the sample, 14% were seen once. The sample taken for sequencing was PBMCs or a T cell subset sorted from them (not recorded which). The origin of the receptors is an adult woman who had mild COVID-19 (a few samples of this study predate the infection). Cell type and time point are not known.

The chain employs TRBV30 and TRBJ2-5; 7 bases are a match to TRBD2. This CDR3 region has 14 residues. Unmatched junction bases numbered 6, after V lost 2 bases and J lost 3 bases. Per the germline V gene, CDR1 is GTSNPN and CDR2 is SVGIG (reference sequence). CDR3 nucleotide sequence: TGTGCCTGGAGTTCCACGGGGGGAGAAGAGACCCAGTACTTC. This translates into CAWSSTGGEETQYF.

V gene TRBV25-1 combines with J gene TRBJ2-1; 7 bases are shared with TRBD1. Per germline, CDR1 MGHDK and CDR2 SYGVNS. After removal of 2 bases from V and 6 bases from J, the junction contained 1 base not matched to a gene. The CDR3 sequence is 13 residues long. The chain's CDR3 is CASSEGTANEQFF. CDR3 coding DNA: TGTGCCAGCAGTGAAGGGACAGCCAATGAGCAGTTCTTC.

This clonotype was seen a handful of times. The chain couples TRBV7-9 to TRBJ1-5; D perhaps matches TRBD1 (5 bases). This CDR3 is built from 14 residues. Germline V gene sequence: CDR1 SEHNR, CDR2 FQNEAQ (reference sequence). V shed 5 bases and J shed 7 bases, with 15 bases lying between them. The CDR3 protein is CASSPTGGKQPQHF. The CDR3 DNA is TGTGCCAGCAGCCCCACGGGGGGGAAACAGCCCCAGCATTTT.

The genes are TRBV5-6 and TRBJ1-2, with 11 nucleotides matching TRBD1. After removal of 4 bases from V and 8 bases from J, the junction contained 10 bases not matched to a gene. Per the germline V gene, CDR1 is SGHDT and CDR2 is YYEEEE. The CDR3 is 15 residues long. Here the CDR3 reads CASSLGQGAIYGYTF. CDR3 nucleotides: TGTGCCAGCAGCCTAGGACAGGGGGCGATCTACGGCTACACCTTC.

This clonotype was picked up a small number of times. V is TRBV6-5 and J is TRBJ1-2; the D gene is possibly TRBD1 (6 bases). Trimming pared 0 bases from V and 4 bases from J, leaving 9 bases between. The CDR3 has 14 amino acids. Germline V gives CDR1 MNHEY, CDR2 SVGAGI. CDR3 nucleotide sequence: TGTGCCAGCAGTTACTCGCCAGGGGTCTATGGCTACACCTTC. Protein: CASSYSPGVYGYTF.

CDR3 protein: CASRYSGRTYQETQYF. CDR3 DNA: TGTGCCAGCAGATATAGCGGGAGGACGTACCAAGAGACCCAGTACTTC. This chain joins TRBV6-2 or TRBV6-3 and TRBJ2-5; 10 bases align to TRBD2. CDR3 length: 16 amino acids. The germline gives CDR1 MNHEY, CDR2 SVGEGT. The junction had 7 bases not matched to a gene; V was cut back by 6 bases and J by 0 bases.

The chain joins TRBV4-1 to TRBJ1-5; 10 bases agree with TRBD1. The CDR3 loop spans 16 amino acids. Germline V gene data show CDR1 as MGHRA and CDR2 as YSYEKL. Germline trimming cut 2 bases from V and 6 bases from J; bases unmatched to any gene: 7. Here the CDR3 DNA reads TGCGCCAGCAGCCAATACGCCGGGACAGGGGTTCAGCCCCAGCATTTT. This encodes CASSQYAGTGVQPQHF.

This rearrangement joins TRBV7-6 to TRBJ2-7; TRBD2 agrees at 8 bases. J gave up 0 bases and V 0 bases, and 16 bases lay outside the gene matches. Germline CDR1 reads SGHVS; CDR2 reads FNYEAQ. The CDR3 loop spans 20 amino acids. The CDR3 region has the DNA TGTGCCAGCAGCTTAGCCCTCTCCGGGGCGGGGGGCAGTAGCTCCTACGAGCAGTACTTC. This translates into CASSLALSGAGGSSSYEQYF.

This clonotype was observed a few times. V is TRBV7-9 and J is TRBJ1-1, with unresolved D. The CDR3 length is 15 residues. V was pared by 1 base and J by 4 bases, with 13 bases between. Per germline, CDR1 SEHNR and CDR2 FQNEAQ (reference sequence). CDR3 in amino acids: CASSLDWAGSTEAFF. The CDR3, as DNA: TGTGCCAGCAGCTTAGATTGGGCGGGGAGCACTGAAGCTTTCTTT.

The chain has TRBV5-5 and TRBJ2-7; TRBD1 agrees at 9 bases. V trimming: 4 bases; J trimming: 1 base; junction bases outside the gene matches: 9. CDR1 is SGHKS, CDR2 YYEKEE, per germline (reference sequence). CDR3 length: 16 residues. CDR3 sequence reads: CASSHPGQGRSYEQYF. Written as DNA, the CDR3 is TGTGCCAGCAGCCACCCGGGACAGGGAAGGTCCTACGAGCAGTACTTC.

This clonotype came up many times. The chain links TRBV7-9 to TRBJ2-1; D is undetermined. Germline V lookup: CDR1 SEHNR, CDR2 FQNEAQ (reference sequence). The CDR3 is 12 amino acids. The V gene lost 8 bases and the J gene lost 4 bases, with 9 bases spanning the gap. The CDR3 bases are TGTGCCAGCCTAAAGATTTACAATGAGCAGTTCTTC. Encoded protein: CASLKIYNEQFF.

The rearrangement links TRBV4-3 to TRBJ1-6; 8 bases match TRBD1. V shed 3 bases, J shed 7 bases, and the junction held 2 bases outside the gene matches. Germline CDR1 reads LGHNA; CDR2 reads YSLEER. The CDR3 contains 14 residues. DNA of the CDR3: TGCGCCAGCAGCCATGGGACAGGAAATTCACCCCTCCACTTT. Protein: CASSHGTGNSPLHF.

J is TRBJ2-1 and V is TRBV2, with 13 bases fitting TRBD2. Germline V gives CDR1 SNHLY, CDR2 FYNNEI. V trimming: 9 bases; J trimming: 7 bases; junction bases outside the gene matches: 6. The CDR3 has 14 residues. The CDR3 sequence is CARGLAGVRNEQFF. CDR3 bases: TGTGCCAGAGGACTAGCGGGGGTGAGGAATGAGCAGTTCTTC. Full variable domain (remainder filled in from reference TRBV2 and TRBJ2-1): EPEVTQTPSHQVTQMGQEVILRCVPISNHLYFYWYRQILGQKVEFLVSFYNNEISEKSEIFDDQFSVERPDGSNFTLKIRSTKLEDSAMYFCARGLAGVRNEQFFGPGTRLTVL.

A few counts support this clonotype. This chain uses TRBV7-9 with TRBJ1-2, with D perhaps matching TRBD1 (6 bases). This CDR3 comprises 14 residues. Trimming shortened V by 5 bases and J by 5 bases, and 15 bases separated the two germline ends. Germline values: CDR1 SEHNR, CDR2 FQNEAQ (reference sequence). The CDR3: CASSPWDTPYGYTF. Here the CDR3 DNA reads TGTGCCAGCAGCCCCTGGGACACCCCTTATGGCTACACCTTC.

J is TRBJ1-2 and V is TRBV5-1, with D possibly matching TRBD1 (6 bases). With 4 bases removed from V and 3 bases from J, the gap between germline ends came to 19 bases. Germline loops: CDR1 SGHRS, CDR2 YFSETQ. The CDR3 has 16 amino acids. CDR3 protein: CASSRLLSTGHYGYTF. The DNA for the CDR3 is TGCGCCAGCAGCCGCCTCCTCTCTACAGGGCACTATGGCTACACCTTC.

The chain is built from TRBV20-1 and TRBJ1-1; D ambiguous. Germline loops: CDR1 DFQATT, CDR2 SNEGSKA (reference sequence). V lost 6 bases and J 3 bases, leaving 17 bases between the germline ends. This CDR3 comprises 14 residues. DNA for the CDR3: TGCAGTGCGAGGGCTCTGAATTCGGACACTGAAGCTTTCTTT. It yields the protein CSARALNSDTEAFF.

The table lists this clonotype with many counts. The rearrangement joins TRBV12-3 or TRBV12-4 to TRBJ1-3; 8 bases fit TRBD1. Losses at the gene ends were 4 bases for V and 8 bases for J; bases not matched to a gene: 16. The CDR3 consists of 17 residues. The CDR3 loop is CASSSLPRTGIRHTIYF. In DNA form, the CDR3 reads TGTGCCAGCAGTTCCTTGCCCCGGACAGGGATTCGGCACACCATATATTTT.

Only a few counts were recorded for this clonotype. The chain couples TRBV5-1 to TRBJ2-7; 11 positions match TRBD1. Germline V gene data show CDR1 as SGHRS and CDR2 as YFSETQ. The CDR3 spans 16 residues. V was clipped by 3 bases and J by 0 bases; unmatched bases: 5. The CDR3 bases are TGCGCCAGCAGCTACGGGGGACAGGGGGACTCCTACGAGCAGTACTTC. Translated, it gives CASSYGGQGDSYEQYF.

In nucleotides, the CDR3 is TGTGCCAGCAGCTATCCCAGGGAAGAGACCCAGTACTTC. Amino acids: CASSYPREETQYF. The chain joins TRBV7-8 to TRBJ2-5; possibly TRBD1 for D (5 bases). Trimming took off 4 bases at V and 3 bases at J, with 9 bases between the two ends. Germline assignment: CDR1 SGHVS and CDR2 FQNEAQ. The CDR3 spans 13 residues.

This clonotype was observed a handful of times. V usage is TRBV7-9 and J usage is TRBJ2-3, with D possibly matching TRBD1 (5 bases). This CDR3 comprises 16 residues. Germline CDR1 SEHNR, CDR2 FQNEAQ (reference sequence). V lost 5 bases, J lost 2 bases, and 17 bases lay in between. CDR3 in DNA: TGTGCCAGCAGCGACCGAGACAGACAATTCACAGATACGCAGTATTTT. Translation gives CASSDRDRQFTDTQYF.

This clonotype was observed a few times. The genes are TRBV9 and TRBJ1-4, with 7 bases fitting TRBD1. J gave up 3 bases and V 4 bases, and 6 bases lay outside the gene matches. Germline CDR1 and CDR2: SGDLS and YYNGEE. This CDR3 comprises 15 residues. CDR3 sequence (DNA): TGTGCCAGCAGCCCCCGGGACAGCTCTAATGAAAAACTGTTTTTT. Residues: CASSPRDSSNEKLFF.

This clonotype was seen at least ten times. This sequence joins TRBV7-9 and TRBJ2-7; 10 bases are shared with TRBD1. This CDR3 has 14 residues. J gave up 3 bases and V 3 bases, and 2 bases lay outside the gene matches. Germline assignment: CDR1 SEHNR and CDR2 FQNEAQ (reference sequence). The CDR3 coding sequence is TGTGCCAGCAGCTTTGGGGACAGGGGCTACGAGCAGTACTTC. Translating it yields CASSFGDRGYEQYF.

V usage is TRBV4-1 and J usage is TRBJ2-7; D not resolved. Germline loops: CDR1 MGHRA, CDR2 YSYEKL. This CDR3 has 14 residues. The V and J ends lost 5 bases and 6 bases respectively, with 17 bases between them. CDR3 coding DNA: TGCGCCAGCAGCACCGGTAGGAACTCTGGCGAGCAGTACTTC. Its protein product is CASSTGRNSGEQYF.

This chain connects TRBV7-9 to TRBJ1-2; unclear D gene. CDR3 length: 14 residues. Germline V gives CDR1 SEHNR, CDR2 FQNEAQ (reference sequence). With 2 bases removed from V and 2 bases from J, the gap between germline ends came to 9 bases. Here the CDR3 reads CASSLRDFNYGYTF. The CDR3 DNA follows: TGTGCCAGCAGCTTAAGAGACTTCAACTATGGCTACACCTTC.

This clonotype came up a few times. In DNA form, the CDR3 reads TGCGCCAGCAGTGAGTCGTGGCCCACAGATACGCAGTATTTT. Its protein product is CASSESWPTDTQYF. This chain links TRBV10-2 with TRBJ2-3; D unclear. The CDR3 has 14 residues. Germline V gene lookup returns CDR1 WSHSY and CDR2 SAAADI. Trimming removed 0 bases from V and 2 bases from J, with 6 bases in between.

The gene calls are TRBV9 and TRBJ1-2, with 12 bases lining up with TRBD1. The CDR3 consists of 18 residues. With 0 bases clipped from V and 0 bases from J, the junction kept 6 bases outside the gene matches. Germline V gene sequence: CDR1 SGDLS, CDR2 YYNGEE. The CDR3: CASSVAWDRGQTNYGYTF. CDR3 DNA sequence: TGTGCCAGCAGCGTAGCATGGGACAGGGGGCAGACTAACTATGGCTACACCTTC.